The T cell receptor (beta chain) described here comes from a study of Tregs in tolerant kidney transplant recipients. CD4+CD25+CD127- Tregs, CD4+CD25- non-Tregs, CD4 and CD8 cells were sorted. Study-wide findings and caveats: Biological reproducibility was not directly addressed, but technical replication error appeared minimal. Findings come from small patient numbers and require larger validation. Antigen-driven expansion was suggested because donor-specific Tregs expanded more than all Tregs in tolerant patients.

This CDR3 has 15 amino acids. V gave up 0 bases and J gave up 1 base, with 9 bases separating them. CDR1 is SGHRS, CDR2 YFSETQ, per germline. With regard to this clone: Its antigen is not known.

Assay used: immunoSEQ multiplex PCR; TCRdb lists only in-frame clones, some missing. The sample records 75,000 to 85,000 clones, about 91% being singletons. This rearrangement joins TRBV5-1 to TRBJ2-3; unclear D gene. The receptor comes from a human donor who received a combined kidney and bone marrow transplant. The input for sequencing was Tregs from blood, taken before the transplant. CDR3 sequence reads: CASSLGLRGTDTQYF. The CDR3 DNA sequence: TGCGCCAGCAGCTTGGGACTTAGGGGCACAGATACGCAGTATTTT.